The 8 T cell receptor beta chains given below trace back to one sample, sequenced in a study of blood T cell repertoires in COVID-19 (dated by TCRdb to the early 2020s). The method was the immunoSEQ multiplex PCR assay. TCRdb took over this immuneACCESS table, retaining in-frame rearrangements with V and J assigned. Such tables are incomplete; in checked studies, under half of the missing clones stem from an unresolved V gene, and the remainder is unexplained. Counted in this sample were approximately 150,000 clones; about 87% of them appeared once. The ten largest clones take up 8.6% of the sample. The specimen sequenced was peripheral blood. The source of these receptors is a woman aged 45-65 years with active or convalescent COVID-19.

The chain is built from TRBV5-1 and TRBJ2-5, with TRBD2 identical over 7 bases. The CDR3 runs 14 residues. V was clipped by 4 bases and J by 5 bases; unmatched bases: 8. Per germline, CDR1 SGHRS and CDR2 YFSETQ. DNA for the CDR3: TGCGCCAGCAGCCAGCGGGGAGGCGAGGAGACCCAGTACTTC. This encodes CASSQRGGEETQYF.

The rearrangement uses TRBV7-9 and TRBJ2-3; 9 bases are a match to TRBD2. This CDR3 region has 14 residues. Germline CDR1 is SEHNR and CDR2 is FQNEAQ (reference sequence). With 5 bases clipped from V and 5 bases from J, the junction kept 5 bases outside the gene matches. The CDR3, as DNA: TGTGCCAGCAGCCCTAGCGGGACTCTAGATACGCAGTATTTT. Its protein is CASSPSGTLDTQYF.

The chain joins TRBV9 to TRBJ2-2; possible D gene TRBD1, 6 bases. Germline assignment: CDR1 SGDLS and CDR2 YYNGEE. The length of the CDR3 is 18 residues. The germline V and J ends were trimmed by 3 bases and 1 base, with 19 bases remaining between them. The CDR3 DNA reads as TGTGCCAGCAGCGGAAGGATATCCCGGGACATGAACACCGGGGAGCTGTTTTTT. Translating gives CASSGRISRDMNTGELFF.

This rearrangement joins TRBV19 to TRBJ1-2; weak D call: TRBD1 (5 bases). Germline loops: CDR1 LNHDA, CDR2 SQIVND (reference sequence). Trimming stripped 7 bases from V and 1 base from J, with 16 bases between. The CDR3 length is 15 residues. CDR3 residues: CASTTLVGLNYGYTF. CDR3 in DNA: TGTGCCAGTACTACCTTAGTGGGGCTTAACTATGGCTACACCTTC.

V and J are TRBV10-3 and TRBJ2-7; 8 positions match TRBD2. Germline V gene data show CDR1 as ENHRY and CDR2 as SYGVKD. With 6 bases clipped from V and 3 bases from J, the junction kept 7 bases outside the gene matches. The CDR3 sequence is 14 residues long. CDR3: CAISAPGGNYEQYF. In nucleotides, the CDR3 is TGTGCCATCAGCGCCCCGGGAGGGAACTACGAGCAGTACTTC.

The chain has TRBV7-9 and TRBJ1-2; D perhaps matches TRBD1 (6 bases). The CDR3 loop spans 14 amino acids. The germline CDR1 and CDR2 sequences are SEHNR and FQNEAQ (reference sequence). Between the trimmed V and J ends, which lost 9 bases and 6 bases, there was a span of 20 bases. The CDR3 sequence: CASRIPGGYDGYTF. The CDR3 region has the DNA TGTGCCAGTCGCATTCCGGGGGGCTACGATGGCTACACCTTC. Supplemented by reference TRBV7-9 and TRBJ1-2, the full variable domain reads DTGVSQNPRHKITKRGQNVTFRCDPISEHNRLYWYRQTLGQGPEFLTYFQNEAQLEKSRLLSDRFSAERPKGSFSTLEIQRTEQGDSAMYLCASRIPGGYDGYTFGSGTRLTVV.

CDR3 bases: TGTGCCAGTAGGTTGAGCTCTGGAAACACCATATATTTT. Translation: CASRLSSGNTIYF. The J gene is TRBJ1-3, the V gene TRBV19; no clear D gene. The CDR3 runs to 13 residues. V lost 6 bases and J lost 0, with 6 bases in between. CDR1 and CDR2 from the germline V gene are LNHDA and SQIVND (reference sequence).

The CDR3 DNA follows: TGTGCCATCAGCGGGGGGGGTGCAACTAATGAAAAACTGTTTTTT. This encodes CAISGGGATNEKLFF. V is TRBV10-3 and J is TRBJ1-4; D perhaps matches TRBD1 (5 bases). The CDR3 sequence is 15 residues long. V lost 6 bases, J lost 0 bases, and 11 bases lay in between. CDR1 is ENHRY and CDR2 is SYGVKD in the germline V gene.